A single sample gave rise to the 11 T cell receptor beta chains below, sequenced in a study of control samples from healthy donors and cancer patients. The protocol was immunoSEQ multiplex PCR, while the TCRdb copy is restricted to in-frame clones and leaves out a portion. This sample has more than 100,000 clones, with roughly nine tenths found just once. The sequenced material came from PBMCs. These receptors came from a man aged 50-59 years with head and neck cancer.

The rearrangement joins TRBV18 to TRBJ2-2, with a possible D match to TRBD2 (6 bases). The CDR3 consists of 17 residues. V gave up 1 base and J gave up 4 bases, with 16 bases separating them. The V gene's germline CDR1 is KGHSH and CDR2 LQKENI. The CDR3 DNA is TGTGCCAGCTCACCACAGGAGGCGGGATGGGGCACCGGGGAGCTGTTTTTT. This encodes CASSPQEAGWGTGELFF.

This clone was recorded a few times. The CDR3 DNA sequence: TGTGCCAGCAGCTTTAATGCCGGGGGGGCCGGATTTGGTGAGCAGTTCTTC. Its translation is CASSFNAGGAGFGEQFF. The chain employs TRBV7-9 and TRBJ2-1, with 8 bases identical to TRBD2. Germline V gene sequence: CDR1 SEHNR, CDR2 FQNEAQ (reference sequence). The CDR3 is 17 residues long. V lost 3 bases and J lost 9; bases outside the gene matches: 16.

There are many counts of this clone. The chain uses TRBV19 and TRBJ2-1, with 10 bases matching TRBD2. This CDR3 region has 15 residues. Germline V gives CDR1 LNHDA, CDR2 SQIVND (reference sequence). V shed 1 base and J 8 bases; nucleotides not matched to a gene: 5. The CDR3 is CASSIGASGGDEQFF. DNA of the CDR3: TGTGCCAGTAGTATAGGGGCTAGCGGGGGCGATGAGCAGTTCTTC.

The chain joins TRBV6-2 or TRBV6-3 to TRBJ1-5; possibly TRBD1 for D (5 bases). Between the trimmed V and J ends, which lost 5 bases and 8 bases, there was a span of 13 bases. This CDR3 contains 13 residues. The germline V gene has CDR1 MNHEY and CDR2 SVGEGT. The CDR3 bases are TGTGCCAGCAGTCCCTCGGACAAGGAGCCCCAGCATTTT. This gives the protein CASSPSDKEPQHF.

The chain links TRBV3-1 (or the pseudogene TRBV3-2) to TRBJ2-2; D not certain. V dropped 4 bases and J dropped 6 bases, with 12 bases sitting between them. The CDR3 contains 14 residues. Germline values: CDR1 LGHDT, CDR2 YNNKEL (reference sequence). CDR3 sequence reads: CASSPSRSAGELFF. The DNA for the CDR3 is TGTGCCAGCAGCCCCTCCAGGTCGGCCGGGGAGCTGTTTTTT.

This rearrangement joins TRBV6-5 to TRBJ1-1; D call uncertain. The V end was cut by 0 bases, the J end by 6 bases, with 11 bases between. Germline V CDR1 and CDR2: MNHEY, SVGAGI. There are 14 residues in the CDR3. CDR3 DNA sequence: TGTGCCAGCAGTTACTCGAGCCCCTACTCTGAAGCTTTCTTT. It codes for CASSYSSPYSEAFF.

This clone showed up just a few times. The CDR3 sequence: CASSPGAQVNTEAFF. The CDR3 DNA is TGTGCCAGCAGTCCAGGGGCCCAGGTGAACACTGAAGCTTTCTTT. The chain links TRBV6-5 to TRBJ1-1; TRBD1 is a possible D gene (6 bases). The V end was cut by 5 bases, the J end by 0 bases, with 13 bases between. This CDR3 contains 15 residues. CDR1 is MNHEY, CDR2 SVGAGI, per germline.

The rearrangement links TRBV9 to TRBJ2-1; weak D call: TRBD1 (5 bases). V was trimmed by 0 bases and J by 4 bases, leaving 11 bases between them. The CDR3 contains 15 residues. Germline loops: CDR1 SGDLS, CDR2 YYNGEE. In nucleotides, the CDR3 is TGTGCCAGCAGCGTAGCCAGGGTTGGTTACAATGAGCAGTTCTTC. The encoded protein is CASSVARVGYNEQFF.

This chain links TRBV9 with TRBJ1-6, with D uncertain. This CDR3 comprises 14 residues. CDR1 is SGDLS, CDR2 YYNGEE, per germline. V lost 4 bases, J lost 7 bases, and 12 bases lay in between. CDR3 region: CASSLEYGNSPLHF. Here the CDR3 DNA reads TGTGCCAGCAGCCTCGAATACGGGAATTCACCCCTCCACTTT.

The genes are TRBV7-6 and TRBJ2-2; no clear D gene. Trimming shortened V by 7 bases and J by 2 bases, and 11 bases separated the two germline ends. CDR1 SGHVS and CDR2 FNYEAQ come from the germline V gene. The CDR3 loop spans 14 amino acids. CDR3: CASTSNYNTGELFF. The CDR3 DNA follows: TGTGCCAGCACCTCGAATTACAACACCGGGGAGCTGTTTTTT.

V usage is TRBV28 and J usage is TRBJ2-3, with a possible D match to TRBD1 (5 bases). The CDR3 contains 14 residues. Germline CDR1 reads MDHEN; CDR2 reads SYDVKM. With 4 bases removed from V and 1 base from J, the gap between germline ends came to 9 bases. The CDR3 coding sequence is TGTGCCAGCAGTTCAGGGTTCGGCACAGATACGCAGTATTTT. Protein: CASSSGFGTDTQYF.